The T cell receptor beta chain described here comes from a study of T-cell reconstitution after alpha-beta-depleted transplantation in children. Preparing the TCRbeta library involved the use of unique molecular identifiers. TCRdb used MiXCR to reprocess the PCR reads, holding one entry per CDR3 protein. The repertoire includes hundreds of thousands of distinct CDR3 sequences, 32% of them detected once, and 2.4% sits in the top ten. The germline CDR1 and CDR2 sequences are DFQATT and SNEGSKA (reference sequence). The ends were cut back, 1 base at V and 4 bases at J, with 10 bases in the middle. The CDR3 sequence is 14 residues long.

The sequence was obtained from a human donor who donated a stem cell graft to a child with aplastic anemia. The V gene is TRBV20-1, the J gene TRBJ2-2; possibly TRBD1 for D (5 bases). Sequences were derived from PBMCs from the stem cell graft donor, sampled from the stem cell graft. The CDR3 DNA reads as TGCAGTGCTAGAGTCCAGGGTTCCACCGGGGAGCTGTTTTTT. Residues: CSARVQGSTGELFF.